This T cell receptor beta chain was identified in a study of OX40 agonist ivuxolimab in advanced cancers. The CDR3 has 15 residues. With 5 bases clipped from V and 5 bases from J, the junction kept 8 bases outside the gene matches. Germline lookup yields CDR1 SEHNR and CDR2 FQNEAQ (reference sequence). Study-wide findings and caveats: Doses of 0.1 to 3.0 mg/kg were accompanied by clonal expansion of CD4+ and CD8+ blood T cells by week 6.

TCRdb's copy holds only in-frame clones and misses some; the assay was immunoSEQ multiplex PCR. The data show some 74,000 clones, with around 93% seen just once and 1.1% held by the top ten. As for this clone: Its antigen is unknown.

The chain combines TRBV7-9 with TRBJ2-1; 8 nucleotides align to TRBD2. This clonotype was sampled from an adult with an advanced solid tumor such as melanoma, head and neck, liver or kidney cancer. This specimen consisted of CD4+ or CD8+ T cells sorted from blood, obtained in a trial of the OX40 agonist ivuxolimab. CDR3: CASSPKGTRDNEQFF. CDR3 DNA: TGTGCCAGCAGCCCCAAGGGGACTAGAGACAATGAGCAGTTCTTC.